This TCR beta chain was sequenced in a study of blood T cell repertoires in COVID-19. About the study: The samples span acute and convalescent COVID-19 from the United States, Italy and Spain. PBMCs, B-cell-depleted T cells, or T cells provided the cDNA or gDNA that made up the material.

Original analysis: Using reference gene primer amplification, nucleated cell counts were estimated. Generated by immunoSEQ multiplex PCR, the TCRdb table keeps only in-frame clones and is missing some. That table supplies the V and J calls and clone size; D and trimming were determined from the DNA. Altogether about 30,000 clones are present, about 91% being singletons, with the ten largest covering 28%. Sequenced: peripheral blood. The TCR originated in an elderly man with acute or convalescent COVID-19.

The CDR3 DNA is TGTGCCAGCGCCCGGGACAGGGATTACGAGCAGTACTTC. This encodes CASARDRDYEQYF. The rearrangement joins TRBV27 to TRBJ2-7; 9 bases map to TRBD1. Germline CDR1 is MNHEY and CDR2 is SMNVEV (reference sequence). Trimming removed 8 bases from V and 4 bases from J; junction bases left unmatched: 6. This CDR3 is built from 13 residues.